This TCR beta chain came from a study of blood T cell repertoires in COVID-19. Background on the study: Sample material is recorded as cDNA or gDNA derived from T cells, B-cell-depleted T cells, or PBMCs.

In the authors' methods: Estimation of nucleated cell counts was performed using reference gene primer amplification. Some clones are missing from TCRdb's copy, which holds only in-frame ones; the method was immunoSEQ multiplex PCR. The V and J calls and the clone size are those of that table, but D and trimming were determined from the DNA. The sample lists 200,000 to 300,000 clones; approximately 80% were seen once. The CDR3 consists of 13 residues. Looked up from germline, CDR1 is SNHLY and CDR2 is FYNNEI. Germline trimming cut 5 bases from V and 4 bases from J; bases unmatched to any gene: 4. The sequence derives from a middle-aged man who had recovered from COVID-19. The material sequenced was peripheral blood. V is TRBV2 and J is TRBJ1-1; TRBD1 aligns across 7 bases. This chain's CDR3 is CASSRQGGTEAFF. CDR3 nucleotides: TGTGCCAGCAGTCGACAGGGAGGCACTGAAGCTTTCTTT.